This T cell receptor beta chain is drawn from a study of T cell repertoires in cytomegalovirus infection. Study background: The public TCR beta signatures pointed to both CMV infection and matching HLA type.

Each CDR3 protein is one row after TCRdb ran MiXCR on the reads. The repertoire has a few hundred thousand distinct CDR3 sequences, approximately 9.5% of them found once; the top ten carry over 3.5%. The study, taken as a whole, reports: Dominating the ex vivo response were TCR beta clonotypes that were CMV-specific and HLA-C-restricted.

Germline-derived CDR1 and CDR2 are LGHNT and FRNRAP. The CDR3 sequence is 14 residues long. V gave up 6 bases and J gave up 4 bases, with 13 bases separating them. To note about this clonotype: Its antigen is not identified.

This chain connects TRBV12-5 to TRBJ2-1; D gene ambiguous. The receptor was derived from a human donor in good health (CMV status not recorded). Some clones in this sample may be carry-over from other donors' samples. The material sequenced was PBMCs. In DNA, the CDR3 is TGTGCTAGTGGCCCTCCCGACGTTTACAATGAGCAGTTCTTC. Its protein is CASGPPDVYNEQFF.